This T cell receptor beta chain was recorded in a study of blood T cell repertoires in COVID-19. About the research overall: Researchers got acute and convalescent COVID-19 samples from the United States, Italy and Spain. PBMCs, B-cell-depleted T cells, or T cells provided the cDNA or gDNA that made up the material.

Clones were sequenced by immunoSEQ multiplex PCR, and TCRdb holds only the in-frame ones, with some missing. The profile covers around 61,000 clones, with about nine tenths appearing a single time and approximately 1.5% taken by the ten largest. The CDR3 is 19 amino acids. Per the germline V gene, CDR1 is MNHEY and CDR2 is SMNVEV (reference sequence). V was pared by 0 bases and J by 3 bases, with 20 bases between. This clonotype originated in a man aged 55 to 70 with acute or convalescent COVID-19. Specimen: peripheral blood. The chain joins TRBV27 to TRBJ1-4; D perhaps matches TRBD1 (5 bases). CDR3 sequence (DNA): TGTGCCAGCAGTTTATCGATGTCCGGGGTCGGGGGTTCTAATGAAAAACTGTTTTTT. It specifies CASSLSMSGVGGSNEKLFF.